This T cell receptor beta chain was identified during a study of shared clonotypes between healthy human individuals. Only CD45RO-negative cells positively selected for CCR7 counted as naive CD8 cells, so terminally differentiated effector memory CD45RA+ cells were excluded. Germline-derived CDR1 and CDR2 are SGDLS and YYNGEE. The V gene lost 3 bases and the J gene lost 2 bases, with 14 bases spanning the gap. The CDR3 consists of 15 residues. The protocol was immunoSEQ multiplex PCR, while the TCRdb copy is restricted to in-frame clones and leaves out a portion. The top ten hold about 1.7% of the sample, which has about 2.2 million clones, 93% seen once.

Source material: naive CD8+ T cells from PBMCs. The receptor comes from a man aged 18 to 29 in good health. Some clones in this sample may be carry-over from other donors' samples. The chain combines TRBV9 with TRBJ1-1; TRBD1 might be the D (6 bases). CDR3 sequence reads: CASSGGQRLNTEAFF. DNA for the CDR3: TGTGCCAGCAGCGGAGGACAGCGGTTAAACACTGAAGCTTTCTTT. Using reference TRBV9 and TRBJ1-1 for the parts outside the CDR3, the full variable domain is DSGVTQTPKHLITATGQRVTLRCSPRSGDLSVYWYQQSLDQGLQFLIQYYNGEERAKGNILERFSAQQFPDLHSELNLSSLELGDSALYFCASSGGQRLNTEAFFGQGTRLTVV.